This T cell receptor beta chain was sequenced for a study of shared clonotypes between healthy human individuals. Findings and caveats of the study: An anticipated effect of sequencing depth on clonotype sharing among donors was recognized.

The data were produced by immunoSEQ multiplex PCR, yet TCRdb's version contains in-frame clones alone and is incomplete. The sample carries some 2,100,000 clones, 90% to 95% recorded once. Concerning this clone itself: Its cognate antigen is unknown. In the same sample, other DNA sequences code for this CDR3.

CD45RO negativity and positive selection for CCR7 defined naive CD8 cells, a population that excluded terminally differentiated effector memory CD45RA+ cells. CDR3 length: 14 residues. The V and J ends lost 0 bases and 4 bases respectively, with 10 bases between them. The germline gives CDR1 SGDLS, CDR2 YYNGEE. Sequenced: naive CD8+ T cells from PBMCs. V and J are TRBV9 and TRBJ1-1, with D perhaps matching TRBD1 (6 bases). The receptor's source is a man between 18 and 29 years old in good health. Some clones in this sample may be carry-over from other donors' samples. CDR3 DNA: TGTGCCAGCAGCGTAGAAGGGGGGACCACTGAAGCTTTCTTT. This gives the protein CASSVEGGTTEAFF.